This note documents a single T cell receptor (beta chain) sequence. The data were taken from a study of radiotherapy plus CTLA-4 blockade in lung cancer. Looked up from germline, CDR1 is SGHNT and CDR2 is YENEEA. V lost 3 bases and J 7 bases, leaving 16 bases between the germline ends. The CDR3 runs to 15 residues. Each patient with chemo-refractory metastatic non-small-cell lung cancer was treated with focal radiation plus CTLA-4 blockade using ipilimumab. Libraries were prepared by immunoSEQ multiplex PCR; TCRdb keeps only in-frame clonotypes and omits some of them. In the table there are fewer than 45,000 clones, roughly 72% of which are singletons.

This rearrangement joins TRBV11-3 to TRBJ2-1; tentative D call: TRBD2 (6 bases). The sample here was peripheral blood, taken from a patient treated with radiotherapy plus ipilimumab. The origin of this receptor is a human donor with non-small cell lung cancer who had stable disease on radiotherapy plus ipilimumab. The CDR3 spells CASSFRDSKANEQFF. CDR3 bases: TGTGCCAGCAGCTTCCGGGACTCAAAGGCGAATGAGCAGTTCTTC.